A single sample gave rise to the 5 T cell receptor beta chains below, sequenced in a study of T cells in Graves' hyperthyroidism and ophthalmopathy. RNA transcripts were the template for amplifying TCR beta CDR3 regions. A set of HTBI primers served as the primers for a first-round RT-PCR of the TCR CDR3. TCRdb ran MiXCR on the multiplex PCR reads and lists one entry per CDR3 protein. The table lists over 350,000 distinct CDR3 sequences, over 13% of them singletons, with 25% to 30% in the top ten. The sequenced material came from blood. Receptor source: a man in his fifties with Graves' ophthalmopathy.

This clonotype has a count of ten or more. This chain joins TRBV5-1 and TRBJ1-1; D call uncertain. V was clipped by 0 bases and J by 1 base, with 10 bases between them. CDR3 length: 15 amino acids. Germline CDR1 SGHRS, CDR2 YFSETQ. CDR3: CASSLDSTSNTEAFF. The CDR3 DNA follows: TGCGCCAGCAGCTTGGATTCCACTTCGAACACTGAAGCTTTCTTT. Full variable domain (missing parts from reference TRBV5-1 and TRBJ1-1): KAGVTQTPRYLIKTRGQQVTLSCSPISGHRSVSWYQQTPGQGLQFLFEYFSETQRNKGNFPGRFSGRQFSNSRSEMNVSTLELGDSALYLCASSLDSTSNTEAFFGQGTRLTVV.

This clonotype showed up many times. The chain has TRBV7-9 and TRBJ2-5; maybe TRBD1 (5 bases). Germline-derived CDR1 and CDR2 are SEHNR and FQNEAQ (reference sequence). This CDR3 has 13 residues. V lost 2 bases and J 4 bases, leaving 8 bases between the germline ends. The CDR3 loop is CASSLRGPETQYF. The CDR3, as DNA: TGTGCCAGCAGCTTAAGGGGTCCAGAGACCCAGTACTTC.

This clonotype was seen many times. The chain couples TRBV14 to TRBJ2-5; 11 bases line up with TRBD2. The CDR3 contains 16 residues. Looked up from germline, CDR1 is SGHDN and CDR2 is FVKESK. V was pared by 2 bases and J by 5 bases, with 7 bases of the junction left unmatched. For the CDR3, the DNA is TGTGCCAGCAGCCAAACCAAGACTAGCGGGATTGAGACCCAGTACTTC. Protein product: CASSQTKTSGIETQYF.

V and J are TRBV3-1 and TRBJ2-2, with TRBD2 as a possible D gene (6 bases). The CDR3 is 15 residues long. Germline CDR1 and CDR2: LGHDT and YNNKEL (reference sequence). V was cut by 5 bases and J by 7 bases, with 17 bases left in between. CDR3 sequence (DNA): TGTGCCAGCAGCTCCGCGTCGACGGGGGACGGGGAGCTGTTTTTT. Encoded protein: CASSSASTGDGELFF. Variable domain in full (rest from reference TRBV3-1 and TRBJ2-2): DTAVSQTPKYLVTQMGNDKSIKCEQNLGHDTMYWYKQDSKKFLKIMFSYNNKELIINETVPNRFSPKSPDKAHLNLHINSLELGDSAVYFCASSSASTGDGELFFGEGSRLTVL.

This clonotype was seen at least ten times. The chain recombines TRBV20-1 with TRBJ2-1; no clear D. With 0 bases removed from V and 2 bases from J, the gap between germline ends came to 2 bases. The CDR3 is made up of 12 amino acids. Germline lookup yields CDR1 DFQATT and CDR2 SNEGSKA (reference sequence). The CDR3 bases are TGCAGTGCTAGAGAAGCCTACAATGAGCAGTTCTTC. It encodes CSAREAYNEQFF.